A selection of T cell receptor beta chains follows, all from one sample in a study of cytomegalovirus exposure and HLA in healthy donors. The data were produced by immunoSEQ multiplex PCR, yet TCRdb's version contains in-frame clones alone and is incomplete. This sample has about 82,000 clones, with 65% to 75% found just once. The sample taken for sequencing was PBMCs. The receptors stem from a man under 40 in good health and CMV-seropositive. Both conserved end residues are part of each CDR3. A D gene is named only where the DNA matches it firmly. Rows may omit the clone size; those that give it use once, few, many or a size class.

TRBJ2-7,.,TRBV5-5,.,CASSSSPQWTVVTYEQYF,TGTGCCAGCAGCTCCTCCCCTCAGTGGACAGTAGTGACCTACGAGCAGTACTTC
TRBJ2-3,TRBD1,TRBV19,.,CASSTRTGGTDTQYF,TGTGCCAGTAGTACCCGGACAGGGGGCACAGATACGCAGTATTTT
TRBJ2-5,TRBD2,TRBV11-2,.,CASSYTSGGLGSQETQYF,TGTGCCAGCAGCTACACTAGCGGGGGGCTCGGGAGCCAAGAGACCCAGTACTTC
TRBJ1-2,TRBD1,TRBV5-5,.,CASALGQGGGYTF,TGTGCCAGCGCTCTCGGACAGGGGGGTGGCTACACCTTC
TRBJ2-5,.,TRBV5-6,.,CASSLLYRPQETQYF,TGTGCCAGCAGCTTGCTGTACAGGCCACAAGAGACCCAGTACTTC
TRBJ2-1,TRBD2,TRBV19,.,CASRLGLAGVNEQFF,TGTGCCAGTAGGCTGGGACTAGCGGGCGTCAATGAGCAGTTCTTC
TRBJ2-7,TRBD1,TRBV29-1,.,CSVQTGQLGEQYF,TGCAGCGTTCAGACAGGGCAATTGGGCGAGCAGTACTTC
TRBJ2-7,TRBD2,TRBV4-2,.,CASSQTSGSSYEQYF,TGTGCCAGCAGCCAGACTAGCGGGAGCTCCTACGAGCAGTACTTC
TRBJ2-4,.,TRBV6-6,.,CASSSGIAKNIQYF,TGTGCCAGCAGTTCGGGTATAGCCAAAAACATTCAGTACTTC
TRBJ1-5,TRBD1,TRBV18,once,CASSPPGSGGSNQPQHF,TGTGCCAGCTCACCACCGGGGTCAGGGGGTAGCAATCAGCCCCAGCATTTT
TRBJ2-7,.,TRBV7-6,.,CASSSTEQGEQYF,TGTGCCAGCAGCTCCACCGAGCAGGGAGAGCAGTACTTC
TRBJ2-7,.,TRBV5-4,.,CASSPQGTDEQYF,TGTGCCAGCAGCCCCCAGGGTACCGACGAGCAGTACTTC
TRBJ1-2,TRBD1,TRBV18,.,CASSTGQGNYGYTF,TGTGCCAGCTCAACCGGACAGGGCAACTATGGCTACACCTTC
TRBJ1-2,TRBD1,TRBV29-1,.,CSVTGGADYGYPF,TGCAGCGTCACAGGGGGCGCGGACTATGGCTACCCCTTC
TRBJ1-1,.,TRBV5-1,few,CASSFGGGEAFF,TGCGCCAGCAGCTTCGGGGGGGGTGAAGCTTTCTTT
TRBJ1-1,TRBD1,TRBV7-3,.,CARGTGRGLTEAFF,TGTGCCAGAGGGACAGGGCGGGGGCTCACTGAAGCTTTCTTT
TRBJ2-7,.,TRBV9,.,CASSPRTLPREQYF,TGTGCCAGCAGCCCGAGGACTCTCCCGAGAGAGCAGTACTTC
TRBJ2-2,.,TRBV7-9,.,CASSGRGGGVGGELFF,TGTGCCAGCAGCGGGCGGGGAGGGGGAGTAGGCGGGGAGCTGTTTTTT
TRBJ2-5,TRBD1,TRBV28,.,CASSPLTGTGEATAQYF,TGTGCCAGCAGTCCCCTTACGGGGACAGGGGAAGCAACGGCCCAGTACTTC
TRBJ2-3,TRBD2,TRBV7-9,.,CASSLGEGKITDTQYF,TGTGCCAGCAGCTTAGGGGAGGGGAAAATCACAGATACGCAGTATTTT
TRBJ2-7,.,TRBV27,once,CASRSYSIPYEQYF,TGTGCCAGCAGGTCTTACAGTATCCCATACGAGCAGTACTTC
TRBJ2-7,.,TRBV29-1,.,CSALGGREVHEQYF,TGCAGCGCCCTCGGCGGCAGGGAAGTCCACGAGCAGTACTTC
TRBJ2-1,TRBD2,TRBV6-5,.,CASRGTSGRGNEQFF,TGTGCCAGCAGAGGGACTAGCGGGAGGGGCAATGAGCAGTTCTTC
TRBJ2-7,.,TRBV5-1,.,CASSLTVYGEQYF,TGCGCCAGCAGCCTAACAGTTTACGGCGAGCAGTACTTC
TRBJ1-2,.,TRBV19,few,CASSPSGRANGYTF,TGTGCCAGTAGTCCCTCGGGCAGGGCTAATGGCTACACCTTC
TRBJ2-5,.,TRBV19,.,CASQTRETQYF,TGTGCCAGCCAAACGCGGGAGACCCAGTACTTC
TRBJ1-2,TRBD1,TRBV27,few,CASSPRQGVNYGYTF,TGTGCCAGCAGTCCTCGACAGGGGGTAAACTATGGCTACACCTTC
TRBJ1-1,TRBD1,TRBV11-3,.,CASSLVRDSEAFF,TGTGCCAGCAGCTTAGTCCGGGACAGTGAAGCTTTCTTT
TRBJ2-7,.,TRBV18,.,CASSDLVDSRYEQYF,TGTGCCAGCTCAGATCTCGTTGACTCCCGCTACGAGCAGTACTTC
TRBJ1-2,TRBD1,TRBV6-6,.,CASSSGQAHIYYGYTF,TGTGCCAGCAGTTCAGGACAGGCCCACATCTACTATGGCTACACCTTC
TRBJ2-3,.,TRBV10-1,.,CASKGPSGTDTQYF,TGCGCCAGCAAAGGCCCTAGCGGCACAGATACGCAGTATTTT
TRBJ2-5,.,TRBV4-3,.,CASSPSKGIRETQYF,TGCGCCAGCAGCCCCTCGAAGGGGATAAGAGAGACCCAGTACTTC
TRBJ2-1,TRBD1,TRBV7-9,few,CASSYDRGSHANEQFF,TGTGCCAGCAGCTACGACAGGGGATCACACGCGAATGAGCAGTTCTTC
TRBJ2-5,.,TRBV15,.,CATSRDPGLQETQYF,TGTGCCACCAGCAGAGATCCGGGACTGCAAGAGACCCAGTACTTC
TRBJ1-5,TRBD1,TRBV7-2,.,CASSLTGGGHQPQHF,TGTGCCAGCAGTTTGACAGGGGGCGGCCATCAGCCCCAGCATTTT
TRBJ2-7,TRBD1,TRBV15,.,CATSGSRDSSYEQYF,TGTGCCACCAGCGGATCCCGGGACAGCTCCTACGAGCAGTACTTC
TRBJ2-2,TRBD2,TRBV4-1,.,CASSPQRRGGLNTGELFF,TGCGCCAGCAGCCCTCAGAGGCGCGGGGGGCTAAACACCGGGGAGCTGTTTTTT
TRBJ1-1,.,TRBV13,.,CASSPGGSDTEAFF,TGTGCCAGCTCCCCCGGGGGGTCGGACACTGAAGCTTTCTTT
TRBJ2-3,.,TRBV6-5,.,CASSYFPGTADTQYF,TGTGCCAGCAGTTACTTTCCGGGAACGGCAGATACGCAGTATTTT
TRBJ2-7,TRBD1,TRBV5-1,few,CASSTWDSSYEQYF,TGCGCCAGCAGCACCTGGGACAGCTCCTACGAGCAGTACTTC
TRBJ2-7,TRBD1,TRBV5-3,.,CARSGPRDRGYEQYF,TGTGCCAGAAGCGGACCCCGGGACAGGGGCTACGAGCAGTACTTC